Listed below are T cell receptor beta chains from one sample, sequenced in a study of cytomegalovirus exposure and HLA in healthy donors. This table comes from immunoSEQ multiplex PCR, and its TCRdb copy is limited to in-frame clones, with some not included. The sample lists around 110,000 clones; 65% to 90% were seen once. Sequenced material: PBMCs. These receptors were collected from a man aged 25 to 40 in good health and CMV-seronegative. Both conserved end residues are part of each CDR3. D genes are given only for firm matches. Size values are once, few and many counts, or a class for expanded clones, and some rows have none.

D	V	J	size	DNA	CDR3
-	TRBV5-4	TRBJ2-2	-	TGTGCCAGCAGCCCGGAGGCAGCCGGGGAGCTGTTTTTT	CASSPEAAGELFF
-	TRBV18	TRBJ1-1	-	TGTGCCAGCTCACCTCTGGTAATGGCGGCGGGGGACACTGAAGCTTTCTTT	CASSPLVMAAGDTEAFF
TRBD1	TRBV4-3	TRBJ2-7	-	TGCGCCAGCAGCCATCGGGACAGGGGAAGCTACGAGCAGTACTTC	CASSHRDRGSYEQYF
-	TRBV13	TRBJ1-6	-	TGTGCCAGCAGCTCCGAGAATTCACCCCTCCACTTT	CASSSENSPLHF
-	TRBV2	TRBJ1-2	-	TGTGCCAGCAGTGAGGGCAGGAGGGTTGGCTACACCTTC	CASSEGRRVGYTF
-	TRBV2	TRBJ1-1	-	TGTGCCAGCAGTGGTGCAGGGTTATGGGACACTCAAGCTTTCTTT	CASSGAGLWDTQAFF
TRBD1	TRBV5-1	TRBJ1-3	-	TGCGCCAGCAGCTTGGGACAGGGAAATGCTGGAAACACCATATATTTT	CASSLGQGNAGNTIYF
TRBD2	TRBV6-6	TRBJ2-2	-	TGTGCCAGCAGTTGGACTAGCGGGGGGCGGGGGGAGCTGTTTTTT	CASSWTSGGRGELFF
-	TRBV7-2	TRBJ1-2	-	TGTGCCAGCAGCCAATCGGCGGGGGCCTATGGCTACACCTTC	CASSQSAGAYGYTF
TRBD1	TRBV2	TRBJ1-1	-	TGTGCCAGCAGTGATTTCAGGGGGCAGACTGAAGCTTTCTTT	CASSDFRGQTEAFF
TRBD2	TRBV29-1	TRBJ2-1	-	TGCAGCGTTGAAGGGACTAGCGGGGGGGCCTACAATGAGCAGTTCTTC	CSVEGTSGGAYNEQFF
TRBD1	TRBV6-6	TRBJ1-5	-	TGTGCCAGCACCAGGGGGGCGTGGAATCAGCCCCAGCATTTT	CASTRGAWNQPQHF
TRBD2	TRBV4-3	TRBJ2-7	-	TGCGCCAGCAGCCAAGATCAACTAGCGGGGGTCTACGAGCAGTACTTC	CASSQDQLAGVYEQYF
TRBD2	TRBV9	TRBJ2-7	-	TGTGCCAGCAGTCCCGGGGGGGCGGGTGAGCAGTACTTC	CASSPGGAGEQYF
-	TRBV19	TRBJ2-5	once	TGTGCCAGTAGTATAGGACGGGATAGGGAGACCCAGTACTTC	CASSIGRDRETQYF
TRBD1	TRBV5-6	TRBJ1-5	-	TGTGCCAGCAGCTCCGGGACAGGCCATCAGCCCCAGCATTTT	CASSSGTGHQPQHF
-	TRBV7-2	TRBJ2-3	-	TGTGCCAGCAGCTTAATAACTACCACAGATACGCAGTATTTT	CASSLITTTDTQYF
-	TRBV6-5	TRBJ2-7	-	TGTGCCAGCAGTTTCCTTTCCGGCGGGGAGCAGTACTTC	CASSFLSGGEQYF
TRBD1	TRBV9	TRBJ1-2	-	TGTGCCAGCAGGGACAGGGCTGGCTATGGCTACACCTTC	CASRDRAGYGYTF
-	TRBV5-1	TRBJ2-5	-	TGCGCCAGCAGCTTTGAGGCAGAGACCCAGTACTTC	CASSFEAETQYF
-	TRBV2	TRBJ2-1	few	TGTGCCAGCAGTGAAGCGCTAGGAGGGCGCGAGCAGTTCTTC	CASSEALGGREQFF
-	TRBV2	TRBJ2-7	-	TGTGCCAGCAGTGAGAGGGTAATCTACGAGCAGTACTTC	CASSERVIYEQYF
-	TRBV5-1	TRBJ2-2	-	TGCGCAAGCAGAATAGCGGATACGAACACCGGGGAGCTGTTTTTT	CASRIADTNTGELFF
TRBD1	TRBV28	TRBJ2-5	-	TGTGCCAGCAGTGCAATACAGGGGCTGAGGGAGACCCAGTACTTC	CASSAIQGLRETQYF
-	TRBV20-1	TRBJ2-7	-	TGCAGTCCCCTCTGGGGTGGTAGCGGATACTTC	CSPLWGGSGYF
-	TRBV15	TRBJ1-2	-	TGTGCCACCAGCAGGGGCCTTTGGGGAGATGCTAACTATGGCTACACCTTC	CATSRGLWGDANYGYTF
-	TRBV6-6	TRBJ1-2	-	TGTGCCAGCAGTTATAAGGGGTCAGGGGTCAGCACCTTC	CASSYKGSGVSTF
-	TRBV5-1	TRBJ2-7	-	TGCGCCAGCAGCTCTCTTGGGACTGATTACGAGCAGTACTTC	CASSSLGTDYEQYF
-	TRBV6-4	TRBJ1-2	-	TGTGCCAGCAGTGAGGTCCCGGGAGGATATGGCTACACCTTC	CASSEVPGGYGYTF
-	TRBV4-3	TRBJ1-1	-	TGCGCCAGCAGCCAAGGATGGGGCGGGGACACTGAAGCTTTCTTT	CASSQGWGGDTEAFF
TRBD1	TRBV27	TRBJ1-2	-	TGTGCCAGCAGTTCGAACAGGGGGCATAACTATGGCTACACCTTC	CASSSNRGHNYGYTF